A selection of T cell receptor beta chains follows, all from one sample in a study of blood T cell repertoires in COVID-19. TCRdb's copy holds only in-frame clones and misses some; the assay was immunoSEQ multiplex PCR. The sample consists of about 260,000 clones, nearly 85% of them appearing once. The specimen was peripheral blood. The receptor set was obtained from a human donor in a cohort sampled during active COVID-19. The CDR3 runs from the conserved cysteine through the conserved F or W. A D gene is named only where the DNA matches it firmly. Not all rows give a size; the values are once, few, many and, for expanded clones, a class.

D: TRBD2; V: TRBV9; J: TRBJ2-5; size: -; CDR3: CASSVAGGETQYF; DNA: TGTGCCAGCAGCGTAGCGGGAGGAGAGACCCAGTACTTC
D: TRBD1; V: TRBV4-1; J: TRBJ1-2; size: -; CDR3: CASSPLPGTGRNYGYTF; DNA: TGCGCCAGCAGCCCCCTCCCCGGGACAGGGAGAAACTATGGCTACACCTTC
D: -; V: TRBV7-3; J: TRBJ2-1; size: -; CDR3: CASSLMGHGGNEQFF; DNA: TGTGCCAGCAGCTTAATGGGGCACGGGGGTAATGAGCAGTTCTTC
D: TRBD1; V: TRBV6-5; J: TRBJ1-2; size: -; CDR3: CASNAGTDNYGYTF; DNA: TGTGCCAGCAATGCCGGGACAGACAACTATGGCTACACCTTC
D: -; V: TRBV2; J: TRBJ1-6; size: -; CDR3: CASRRGSPLHF; DNA: TGTGCCAGCAGACGGGGTTCACCCCTCCACTTT
D: -; V: TRBV5-1; J: TRBJ1-4; size: few; CDR3: CASRQALTTNEKLFF; DNA: TGCGCCAGCCGGCAGGCCCTTACAACTAATGAAAAACTGTTTTTT
D: TRBD2; V: TRBV3-1/TRBV3-2; J: TRBJ2-1; size: -; CDR3: CASSRGLAHEQFF; DNA: TGTGCCAGCAGCCGCGGACTAGCCCATGAGCAGTTCTTC
D: -; V: TRBV14; J: TRBJ2-7; size: -; CDR3: CASSQPGLSSYEQYF; DNA: TGTGCCAGCAGCCAGCCGGGACTTAGCTCCTACGAGCAGTACTTC
D: TRBD2; V: TRBV4-2; J: TRBJ2-3; size: -; CDR3: CASSQTREGGDTQYF; DNA: TGTGCCAGCAGCCAGACCCGGGAGGGAGGGGATACGCAGTATTTT
D: TRBD2; V: TRBV24-1; J: TRBJ2-5; size: -; CDR3: CATSEGRVQETQYF; DNA: TGTGCCACCAGTGAAGGGAGGGTGCAAGAGACCCAGTACTTC
D: TRBD2; V: TRBV28; J: TRBJ2-7; size: -; CDR3: CASSLPGLAGASIYEQYF; DNA: TGTGCCAGCAGTTTACCCGGACTAGCGGGGGCCTCCATCTACGAGCAGTACTTC
D: -; V: TRBV7-8; J: TRBJ2-7; size: -; CDR3: CASSPTLVGQYF; DNA: TGTGCCAGCAGCCCAACCCTAGTCGGGCAGTACTTC
D: -; V: TRBV24-1; J: TRBJ1-2; size: -; CDR3: CATSDQQANYGYTF; DNA: TGTGCCACCAGTGATCAACAAGCTAACTATGGCTACACCTTC
D: -; V: TRBV9; J: TRBJ1-3; size: -; CDR3: CASSAERSSGNTIYF; DNA: TGTGCCAGCAGCGCCGAGAGGAGCTCTGGAAACACCATATATTTT
D: TRBD1; V: TRBV2; J: TRBJ1-5; size: -; CDR3: CASSEEVTGGRQPQHF; DNA: TGTGCCAGCAGTGAAGAGGTGACAGGGGGCAGGCAGCCCCAGCATTTT
D: -; V: TRBV6-2/TRBV6-3; J: TRBJ1-1; size: -; CDR3: CASSYLQLGTEAFF; DNA: TGTGCCAGCAGTTATCTGCAGCTAGGCACTGAAGCTTTCTTT
D: TRBD2; V: TRBV9; J: TRBJ2-1; size: -; CDR3: CASSEGTSGTYNEQFF; DNA: TGTGCCAGCAGCGAGGGGACTAGCGGAACCTACAATGAGCAGTTCTTC
D: TRBD1; V: TRBV5-5; J: TRBJ1-3; size: -; CDR3: CASSSTGGSIGNTIYF; DNA: TGTGCCAGCAGCTCCACAGGGGGATCTATTGGAAACACCATATATTTT
D: TRBD1; V: TRBV11-2; J: TRBJ1-4; size: -; CDR3: CASSPDRGMGEKLFF; DNA: TGTGCCAGCAGCCCCGACAGGGGAATGGGGGAAAAACTGTTTTTT
D: -; V: TRBV7-8; J: TRBJ2-5; size: once; CDR3: CASSPGLLETQYF; DNA: TGTGCCAGCAGCCCGGGACTCTTGGAGACCCAGTACTTC
D: TRBD1; V: TRBV2; J: TRBJ1-1; size: few; CDR3: CASTGTGARGTEAFF; DNA: TGTGCCAGCACCGGGACAGGTGCCCGGGGAACTGAAGCTTTCTTT
D: -; V: TRBV21-1; J: TRBJ2-5; size: -; CDR3: CASSNTAGGNQETQYF; DNA: TGTGCCAGCAGCAATACCGCGGGAGGTAACCAAGAGACCCAGTACTTC
D: -; V: TRBV5-6; J: TRBJ2-1; size: -; CDR3: CASRPPGSYNEQFF; DNA: TGTGCCAGCAGGCCCCCGGGCTCCTACAATGAGCAGTTCTTC
D: -; V: TRBV7-2; J: TRBJ2-3; size: -; CDR3: CASSPEWASTDTQYF; DNA: TGTGCCAGCAGCCCCGAGTGGGCGAGTACAGATACGCAGTATTTT
D: TRBD1; V: TRBV7-6; J: TRBJ1-1; size: once; CDR3: CASRSGQGAFGTEAFF; DNA: TGTGCCAGCAGGTCGGGGCAGGGGGCTTTCGGCACTGAAGCTTTCTTT
D: TRBD2; V: TRBV6-5; J: TRBJ2-5; size: -; CDR3: CASSYYSGGQETQYF; DNA: TGTGCCAGCAGTTACTACAGCGGGGGGCAAGAGACCCAGTACTTC
D: -; V: TRBV7-6; J: TRBJ2-5; size: -; CDR3: CASSQQLLQETQYF; DNA: TGTGCCAGCAGCCAACAGTTACTCCAAGAGACCCAGTACTTC
D: -; V: TRBV11-3; J: TRBJ2-5; size: -; CDR3: CASSLGPGAGETQYF; DNA: TGTGCCAGCAGCTTAGGACCTGGGGCAGGAGAGACCCAGTACTTC
D: TRBD1; V: TRBV5-6; J: TRBJ1-2; size: -; CDR3: CASSLDGQDRYGYTF; DNA: TGTGCCAGCAGCTTGGACGGACAGGACCGATATGGCTACACCTTC
D: TRBD2; V: TRBV4-1; J: TRBJ2-1; size: -; CDR3: CASSQRVLGRELIGFF; DNA: TGCGCCAGCAGCCAAAGGGTCTTAGGGCGGGAGTTGATCGGGTTCTTC
D: TRBD1; V: TRBV2; J: TRBJ1-4; size: -; CDR3: CASSGQGDEKLFF; DNA: TGTGCCAGCAGTGGCCAGGGGGATGAAAAACTGTTTTTT
D: TRBD1; V: TRBV7-2; J: TRBJ2-7; size: -; CDR3: CASSSRTGVYEQYF; DNA: TGTGCCAGCAGCTCTCGGACAGGGGTCTACGAGCAGTACTTC
D: -; V: TRBV4-1; J: TRBJ2-3; size: -; CDR3: CASSQGYPGPDTQYF; DNA: TGCGCCAGCAGCCAAGGCTATCCGGGTCCAGATACGCAGTATTTT
D: TRBD2; V: TRBV5-1; J: TRBJ2-7; size: -; CDR3: CASSPGLAGGETYEQYF; DNA: TGCGCCAGCAGCCCAGGACTAGCGGGAGGGGAAACCTACGAGCAGTACTTC
D: TRBD2; V: TRBV19; J: TRBJ2-1; size: -; CDR3: CASSTQHQGLAGSYNEQFF; DNA: TGTGCCAGTAGTACCCAACACCAAGGACTAGCGGGCTCCTACAATGAGCAGTTCTTC
D: -; V: TRBV6-1; J: TRBJ1-2; size: once; CDR3: CASSEGRGRGYTF; DNA: TGTGCCAGCAGTGAGGGGAGGGGCCGGGGCTACACCTTC
D: -; V: TRBV18; J: TRBJ2-1; size: -; CDR3: CASSPRSNGDNEQFF; DNA: TGTGCCAGCTCACCAAGGTCTAACGGGGACAATGAGCAGTTCTTC
D: -; V: TRBV20-1; J: TRBJ1-6; size: once; CDR3: CSASETGRTGGVGSPLHF; DNA: TGCAGTGCTAGTGAAACCGGACGGACGGGGGGGGTTGGATCACCCCTCCACTTT
D: -; V: TRBV3-1/TRBV3-2; J: TRBJ1-1; size: -; CDR3: CASSQVPGENTEAFF; DNA: TGTGCCAGCAGCCAAGTCCCAGGGGAGAACACTGAAGCTTTCTTT
D: TRBD2; V: TRBV11-2; J: TRBJ2-1; size: -; CDR3: CASSLGLAVNEQFF; DNA: TGTGCCAGCAGCTTAGGACTAGCGGTAAATGAGCAGTTCTTC
D: -; V: TRBV19; J: TRBJ1-4; size: -; CDR3: CASRPDRTNEKLFF; DNA: TGTGCCAGTAGACCGGACAGAACTAATGAAAAACTGTTTTTT
D: -; V: TRBV28; J: TRBJ1-6; size: few; CDR3: CASNLRNSPLHF; DNA: TGTGCCAGCAACCTACGTAATTCACCCCTCCACTTT
D: TRBD1; V: TRBV6-1; J: TRBJ1-1; size: -; CDR3: CASSEGTGLIRRAFF; DNA: TGTGCCAGCAGTGAAGGGACAGGGCTTATACGGCGAGCTTTCTTT
D: TRBD2; V: TRBV6-5; J: TRBJ2-7; size: -; CDR3: CASSASGSKSYEQYF; DNA: TGTGCCAGCAGCGCTAGCGGGAGTAAGTCCTACGAGCAGTACTTC
D: -; V: TRBV5-1; J: TRBJ2-3; size: -; CDR3: CASSMDSDSADTQYF; DNA: TGCGCCAGCAGCATGGACAGTGATTCTGCAGATACGCAGTATTTT
D: -; V: TRBV3-1/TRBV3-2; J: TRBJ2-6; size: once; CDR3: CASSRQNRQRANSGANVLTF; DNA: TGTGCCAGCAGCCGCCAAAACCGGCAGCGGGCGAACTCTGGGGCCAACGTCCTGACTTTC
D: -; V: TRBV21-1; J: TRBJ2-1; size: -; CDR3: CARNRGYYSYNEQFF; DNA: TGTGCCAGGAACAGGGGGTATTACTCCTACAATGAGCAGTTCTTC
D: -; V: TRBV5-1; J: TRBJ2-1; size: -; CDR3: CASSLVTSSNNEQFF; DNA: TGCGCCAGCAGCCTGGTCACTAGCTCTAACAATGAGCAGTTCTTC
D: TRBD2; V: TRBV7-9; J: TRBJ2-7; size: -; CDR3: CASSTEQGPGLAGFSYEQYF; DNA: TGTGCCAGCAGCACCGAACAGGGGCCGGGACTAGCGGGATTCTCCTACGAGCAGTACTTC
D: TRBD1; V: TRBV27; J: TRBJ2-1; size: -; CDR3: CASSLYRDRDGLFF; DNA: TGTGCCAGCAGTTTATACCGGGACAGGGACGGTTTGTTCTTC
D: -; V: TRBV24-1; J: TRBJ1-5; size: -; CDR3: CATGKGGSNQPQHF; DNA: TGTGCCACCGGCAAAGGCGGTAGCAATCAGCCCCAGCATTTT
D: -; V: TRBV3-1/TRBV3-2; J: TRBJ1-2; size: -; CDR3: CASSRGTPRAGYTF; DNA: TGTGCCAGCAGCCGGGGGACACCCCGAGCTGGCTACACCTTC
D: TRBD1; V: TRBV6-5; J: TRBJ2-7; size: -; CDR3: CASSYGGTGQGEQYF; DNA: TGTGCCAGCAGTTACGGCGGGACAGGTCAAGGCGAGCAGTACTTC